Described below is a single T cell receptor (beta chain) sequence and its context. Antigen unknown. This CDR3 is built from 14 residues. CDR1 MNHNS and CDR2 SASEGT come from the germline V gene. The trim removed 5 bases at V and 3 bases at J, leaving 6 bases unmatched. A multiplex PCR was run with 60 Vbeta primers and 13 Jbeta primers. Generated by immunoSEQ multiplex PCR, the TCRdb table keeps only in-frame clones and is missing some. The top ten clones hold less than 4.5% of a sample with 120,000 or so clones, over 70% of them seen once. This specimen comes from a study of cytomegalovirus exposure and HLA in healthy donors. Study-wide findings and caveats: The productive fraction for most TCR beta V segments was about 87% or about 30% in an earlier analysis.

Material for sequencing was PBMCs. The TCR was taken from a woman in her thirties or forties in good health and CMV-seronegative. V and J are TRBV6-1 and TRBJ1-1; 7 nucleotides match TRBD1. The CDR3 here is CASSLRQGDTEAFF. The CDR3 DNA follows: TGTGCCAGCAGTCTCCGGCAGGGGGACACTGAAGCTTTCTTT.